The next 3 T cell receptor beta chains were all read from a single sample in a study of T cells after yellow fever vaccination. TCRdb fed the 5' RACE reads into MiXCR, producing one record per CDR3 protein. The table includes hundreds of thousands of distinct CDR3 sequences, 9% to 15% detected once. The sequenced sample was PBMCs, obtained on the day of the yellow fever booster vaccination. All receptors derive from a man aged 25 to 40 who received the YFV17D yellow fever vaccine.

The gene calls are TRBV20-1 and TRBJ1-2, with D perhaps TRBD1 (5 bases). Trimming cost V 2 bases and J 8 bases, with 18 bases left between them. The CDR3 length is 14 residues. Germline CDR1 DFQATT, CDR2 SNEGSKA (reference sequence). DNA of the CDR3: TGCAGTGCTAGAAACGCCTTTCGGGGCTACGGCTACACCTTC. Translated, it gives CSARNAFRGYGYTF.

The chain carries TRBV7-9 and TRBJ2-3; TRBD1 matches 7 bases. CDR1 and CDR2 (germline): SEHNR, FQNEAQ (reference sequence). Unmatched junction bases numbered 10, after V lost 7 bases and J lost 6 bases. This CDR3 contains 14 residues. CDR3 region: CASTSTGPSDTQYF. CDR3 nucleotides: TGTGCCAGCACCTCGACAGGGCCCTCGGATACGCAGTATTTT.

This clonotype was seen only a few times. J is TRBJ2-7 and V is TRBV9; the D gene is possibly TRBD2 (6 bases). This CDR3 is 14 amino acids long. Trimming took 2 bases from V and 5 from J, leaving 14 bases between them. Germline CDR1 and CDR2: SGDLS and YYNGEE. The DNA for the CDR3 is TGTGCCAGCAGCGTCGGGACTCCGACGAACGAGCAGTACTTC. The encoded protein is CASSVGTPTNEQYF.